This T cell receptor beta chain derives from a study of blood T cell repertoires in COVID-19 (dated by TCRdb to 2020 to 2022). As for the study more broadly: Samples covering the acute and convalescent phases of COVID-19 were provided by collaborators in the United States, Italy and Spain. The prospective study material was composed of cDNA or gDNA derived from T cells, B-cell-depleted T cells, or PBMCs. Subjects who had been exposed to COVID-19, were actively infected with it, or had recovered from it provided the deeply sampled blood TCRbeta repertoires that made up the dataset. The repertoires were released in a freely available public database meant as a resource for research on the immune response to SARS-CoV-2. Samples came from the ongoing ImmuneRACE study (first 160 participants) plus 1,254 subjects from 6 global collaborators. The sample metadata nearly always contained a de-identified subject ID, COVID-19 status, age in years and sex. HLA class I and class II types, where available, came from metadata supplied by the sample provider rather than from assay-based typing.

TCRbeta CDR3 regions were amplified from genomic DNA using the immunoSEQ Assay, a bias-controlled multiplex PCR. For the original study's pipeline: Within the assay, amplification of reference gene primers was used to estimate how many nucleated cells each sample contained. To quantify the absolute abundance of each unique TCRbeta CDR3 rearrangement, sequence reads were collapsed and filtered. For each sample, productive Simpson clonality was calculated as the square root of Simpson's diversity index over productive rearrangements. TCRdb's version of the immuneACCESS table is confined to in-frame rearrangements and falls short of the full clone set. An unresolved V gene accounts for under half of the shortfall where checked; the remainder is of unknown origin. The V and J calls and the clone size are those of that table, but D and trimming were determined from the DNA. The sample profile shows some 250,000 clones; approximately 82% of them were found once. Clones ranked in the top ten supply 14% to 15% of the sample.

The paper's findings and limits, for the study overall: The amount of clinical and demographic metadata varied by source and participant and was provided uncurated.

Participants in the prospective study were aged roughly 18 to 100 years, lived in approximately 26 United States geographic areas, and enrolled through a virtual design. In the prospective study, cohorts were assigned on the basis of participant-reported clinical history obtained from a screening survey and a study questionnaire. Recovered participants in ImmuneRACE Cohort 3 were defined as having two consecutive negative NP/OP PCR tests, clearance from a healthcare professional, or resolution of symptoms. In the prospective study, mobile phlebotomists collected whole blood, serum and a nasopharyngeal or oropharyngeal swab from each participant. Additional blood draws and questionnaires over a 2-month period could optionally be provided by prospective study participants. Blood samples from the prospective study were shipped frozen or at room temperature prior to DNA extraction. Via the germline V gene, CDR1 is MNHEY and CDR2 SVGAGI. The germline ends are 18 bases apart after V is trimmed by 8 bases and J by 4 bases. From its cysteine to its phenylalanine, the CDR3 spans 15 amino acids. Only the CDR3 DNA is retained, 45 bases long and in frame from the first base.

To note about this clone: Its antigen remains unidentified. Per-nucleotide qualities are absent, and no much larger clonotype sits a single base away.

The TCR sequence derives from a middle-aged man who had recovered from COVID-19. The chain couples TRBV6-5 to TRBJ1-3, with the D gene too uncertain to name. The specimen sequenced was PBMCs or T cells enriched from blood (not recorded which). The DNA sequence is given as TGTGCCAGCTGGTACGCCCAACATTACGGAAACACCATATATTTT. It specifies CASWYAQHYGNTIYF.